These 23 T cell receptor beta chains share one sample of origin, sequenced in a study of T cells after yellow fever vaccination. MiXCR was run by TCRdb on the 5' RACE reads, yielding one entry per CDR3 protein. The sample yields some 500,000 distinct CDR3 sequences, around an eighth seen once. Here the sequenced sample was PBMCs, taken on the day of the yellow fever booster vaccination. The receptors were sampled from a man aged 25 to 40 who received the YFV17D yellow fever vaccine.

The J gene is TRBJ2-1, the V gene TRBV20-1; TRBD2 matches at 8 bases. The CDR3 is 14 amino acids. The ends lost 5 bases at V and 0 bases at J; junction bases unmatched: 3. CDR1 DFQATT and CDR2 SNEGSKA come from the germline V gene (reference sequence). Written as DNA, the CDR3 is TGCAGTGCTTCCGGGACTAGCTCCTACAATGAGCAGTTCTTC. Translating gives CSASGTSSYNEQFF.

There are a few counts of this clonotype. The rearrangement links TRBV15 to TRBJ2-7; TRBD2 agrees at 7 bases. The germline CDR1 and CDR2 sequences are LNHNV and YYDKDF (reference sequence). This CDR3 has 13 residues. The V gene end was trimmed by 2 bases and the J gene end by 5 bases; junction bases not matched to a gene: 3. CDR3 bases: TGTGCCACCAGCAGAACGCGGGGGAACGAGCAGTACTTC. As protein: CATSRTRGNEQYF.

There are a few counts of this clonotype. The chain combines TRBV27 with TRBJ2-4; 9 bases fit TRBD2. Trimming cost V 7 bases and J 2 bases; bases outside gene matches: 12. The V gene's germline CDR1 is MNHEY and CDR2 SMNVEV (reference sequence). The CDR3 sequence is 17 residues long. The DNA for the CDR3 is TGTGCCAGCAAAGAGTGGGCTAGCGGGAAATCCAAAAACATTCAGTACTTC. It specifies CASKEWASGKSKNIQYF.

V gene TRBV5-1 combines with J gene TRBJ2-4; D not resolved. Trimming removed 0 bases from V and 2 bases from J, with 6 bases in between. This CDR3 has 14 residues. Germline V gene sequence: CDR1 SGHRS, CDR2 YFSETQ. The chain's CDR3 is CASSLDTTKNIQYF. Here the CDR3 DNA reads TGCGCCAGCAGCTTGGACACTACCAAAAACATTCAGTACTTC. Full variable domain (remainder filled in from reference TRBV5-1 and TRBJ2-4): KAGVTQTPRYLIKTRGQQVTLSCSPISGHRSVSWYQQTPGQGLQFLFEYFSETQRNKGNFPGRFSGRQFSNSRSEMNVSTLELGDSALYLCASSLDTTKNIQYFGAGTRLSVL.

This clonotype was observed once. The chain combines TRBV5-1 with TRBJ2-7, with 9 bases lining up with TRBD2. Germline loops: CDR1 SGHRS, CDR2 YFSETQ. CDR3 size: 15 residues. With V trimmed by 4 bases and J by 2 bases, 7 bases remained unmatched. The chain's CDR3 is CASSRSSGRAYEQYF. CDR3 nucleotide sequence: TGCGCCAGCAGCAGGAGTAGCGGGAGAGCCTACGAGCAGTACTTC.

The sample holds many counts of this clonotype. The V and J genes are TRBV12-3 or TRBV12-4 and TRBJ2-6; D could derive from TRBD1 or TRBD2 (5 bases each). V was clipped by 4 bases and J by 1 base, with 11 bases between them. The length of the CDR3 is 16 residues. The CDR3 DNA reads TGTGCCAGCAGTTCCAAGGGGAGTTCTGGGGCCAACGTCCTGACTTTC. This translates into CASSSKGSSGANVLTF.

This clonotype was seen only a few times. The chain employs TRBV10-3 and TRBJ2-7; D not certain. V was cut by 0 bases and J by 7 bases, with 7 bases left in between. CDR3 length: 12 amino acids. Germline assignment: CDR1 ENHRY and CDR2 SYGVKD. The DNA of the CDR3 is TGTGCCATCAGTGAGTCGACAAAAGAGCAGTACTTC. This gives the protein CAISESTKEQYF.

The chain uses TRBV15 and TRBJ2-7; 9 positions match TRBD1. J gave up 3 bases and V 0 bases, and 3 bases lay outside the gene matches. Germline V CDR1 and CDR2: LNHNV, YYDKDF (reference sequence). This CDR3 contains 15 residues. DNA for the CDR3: TGTGCCACCAGCAGAGAGTTGGGACAGGGCTACGAGCAGTACTTC. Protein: CATSRELGQGYEQYF.

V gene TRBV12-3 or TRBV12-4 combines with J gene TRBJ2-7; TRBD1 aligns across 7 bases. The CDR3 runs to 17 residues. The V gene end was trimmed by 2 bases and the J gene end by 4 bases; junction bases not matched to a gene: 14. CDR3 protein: CASSLSTGTDIPYEQYF. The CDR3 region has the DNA TGTGCCAGCAGTTTAAGTACAGGGACAGATATTCCGTACGAGCAGTACTTC.

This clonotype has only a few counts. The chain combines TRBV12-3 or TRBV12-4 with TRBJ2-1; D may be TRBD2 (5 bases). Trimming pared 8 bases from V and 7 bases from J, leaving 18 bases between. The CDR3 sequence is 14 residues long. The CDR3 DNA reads TGTGCCAGCTCCATCGGGATCCCCCCGAATGAGCAGTTCTTC. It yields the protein CASSIGIPPNEQFF.

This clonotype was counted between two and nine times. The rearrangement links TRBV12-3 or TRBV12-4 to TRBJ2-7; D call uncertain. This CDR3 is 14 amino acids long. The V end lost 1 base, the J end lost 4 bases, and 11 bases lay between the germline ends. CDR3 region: CASSLDNSFYEQYF. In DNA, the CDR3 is TGTGCCAGCAGTTTAGATAACTCCTTTTACGAGCAGTACTTC.

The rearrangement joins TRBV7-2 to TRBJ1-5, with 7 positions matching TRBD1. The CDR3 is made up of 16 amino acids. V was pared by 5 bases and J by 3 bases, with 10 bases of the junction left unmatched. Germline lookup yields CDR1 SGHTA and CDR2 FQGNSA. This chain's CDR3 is CASSQPGQINNQPQHF. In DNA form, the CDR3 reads TGTGCCAGCAGCCAACCGGGACAGATTAACAATCAGCCCCAGCATTTT.

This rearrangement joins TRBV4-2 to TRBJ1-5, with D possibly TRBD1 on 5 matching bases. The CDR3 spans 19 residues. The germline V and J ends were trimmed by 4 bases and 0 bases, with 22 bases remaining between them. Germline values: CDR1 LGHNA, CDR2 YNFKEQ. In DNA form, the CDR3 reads TGTGCCAGCAGCCTCGAAGGGACCGCGATCTCCTATAGCAATCAGCCCCAGCATTTT. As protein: CASSLEGTAISYSNQPQHF.

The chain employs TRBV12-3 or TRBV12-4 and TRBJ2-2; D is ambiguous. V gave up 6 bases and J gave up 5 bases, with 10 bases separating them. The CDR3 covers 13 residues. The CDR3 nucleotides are TGTGCCAGCAGAATTCACCTAACCGGGGAGCTGTTTTTT. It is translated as CASRIHLTGELFF.

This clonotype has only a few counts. Written as DNA, the CDR3 is TGCGCCAGCAGCTTGCCCTTAGCGGGAGGCACAGATACGCAGTATTTT. Translating it yields CASSLPLAGGTDTQYF. The gene calls are TRBV5-1 and TRBJ2-3; 9 positions agree with TRBD2. V lost 1 base, J lost 1 base, and 4 bases stayed unmatched. The germline V gene encodes CDR1 SGHRS and CDR2 YFSETQ. The CDR3 length is 16 residues.

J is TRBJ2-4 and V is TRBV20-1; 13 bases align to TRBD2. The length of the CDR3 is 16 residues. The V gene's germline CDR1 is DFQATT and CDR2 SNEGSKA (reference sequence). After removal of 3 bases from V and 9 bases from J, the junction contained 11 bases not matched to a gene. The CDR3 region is CSARGTSGALSPIQYF. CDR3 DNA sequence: TGCAGTGCTAGGGGGACTAGCGGGGCGCTGAGTCCCATTCAGTACTTC.

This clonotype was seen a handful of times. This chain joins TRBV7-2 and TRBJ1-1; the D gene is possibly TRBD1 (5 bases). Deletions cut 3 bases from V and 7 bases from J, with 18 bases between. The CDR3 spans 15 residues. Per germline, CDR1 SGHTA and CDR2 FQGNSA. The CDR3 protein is CASSFLGRELSEAFF. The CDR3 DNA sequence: TGTGCCAGCAGCTTCTTAGGCAGGGAGCTGAGTGAAGCTTTCTTT.

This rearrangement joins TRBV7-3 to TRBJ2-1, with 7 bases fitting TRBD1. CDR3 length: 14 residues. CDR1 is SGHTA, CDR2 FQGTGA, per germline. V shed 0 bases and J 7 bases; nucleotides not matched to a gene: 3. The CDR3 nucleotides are TGTGCCAGCAGCTTAACAGGGGGCATGAATGAGCAGTTCTTC. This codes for CASSLTGGMNEQFF.

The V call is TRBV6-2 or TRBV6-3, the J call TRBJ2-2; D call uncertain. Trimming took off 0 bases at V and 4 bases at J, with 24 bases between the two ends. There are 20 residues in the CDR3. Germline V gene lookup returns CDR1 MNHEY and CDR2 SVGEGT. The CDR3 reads CASSYSNRWSASSGTGELFF. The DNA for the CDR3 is TGTGCCAGCAGTTACTCGAATCGATGGAGTGCATCTAGTGGCACCGGGGAGCTGTTTTTT.

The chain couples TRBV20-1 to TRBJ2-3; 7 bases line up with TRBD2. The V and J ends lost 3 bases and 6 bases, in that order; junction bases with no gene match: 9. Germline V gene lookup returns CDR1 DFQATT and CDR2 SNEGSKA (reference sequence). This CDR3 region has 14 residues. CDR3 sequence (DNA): TGCAGTGCTAGCCGGCGGGAGTGGGGGGATACGCAGTATTTT. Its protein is CSASRREWGDTQYF.

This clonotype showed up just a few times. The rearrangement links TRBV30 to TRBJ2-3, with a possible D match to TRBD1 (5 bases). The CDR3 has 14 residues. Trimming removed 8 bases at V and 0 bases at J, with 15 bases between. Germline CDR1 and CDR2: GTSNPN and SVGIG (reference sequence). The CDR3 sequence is CATRQQRSTDTQYF. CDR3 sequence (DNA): TGTGCCACCCGACAGCAACGGAGCACAGATACGCAGTATTTT.

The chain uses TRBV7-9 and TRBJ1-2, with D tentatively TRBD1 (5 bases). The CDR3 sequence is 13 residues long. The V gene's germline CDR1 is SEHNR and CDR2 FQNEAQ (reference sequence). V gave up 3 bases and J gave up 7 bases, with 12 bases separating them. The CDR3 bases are TGTGCCAGCAGCTTGGGGGAGTCAAGTGGCTACACCTTC. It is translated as CASSLGESSGYTF.

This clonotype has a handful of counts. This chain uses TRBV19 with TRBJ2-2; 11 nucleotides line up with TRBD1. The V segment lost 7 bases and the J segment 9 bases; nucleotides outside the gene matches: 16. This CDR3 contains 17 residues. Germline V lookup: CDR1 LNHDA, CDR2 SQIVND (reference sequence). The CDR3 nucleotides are TGTGCCAGTACTTCTACCGGGACAGGGGGTGCCTCACGGGAGCTGTTTTTT. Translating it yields CASTSTGTGGASRELFF.